This TCR beta chain came from a study of OX40 agonist ivuxolimab in advanced cancers. Study context: All patients had ivuxolimab intravenously every 2 weeks at 0.01 to 10 mg/kg. In three patients, partial responses were observed, one with hepatocellular carcinoma and two with cutaneous melanoma.

The method was immunoSEQ multiplex PCR; TCRdb's version includes in-frame clones alone and lacks a portion of them. The table includes fewer than 60,000 clones, more than 85% detected once. The TCR originated in an adult with an advanced solid tumor such as melanoma, head and neck, liver or kidney cancer. Sequencing was performed on CD4+ or CD8+ T cells sorted from blood, taken in a trial of the OX40 agonist ivuxolimab.

The CDR3 sequence: CASSPLSLNEQFF. CDR3 DNA sequence: TGTGCCAGCAGCCCGCTCTCCCTCAATGAGCAGTTCTTC. The V and J genes are TRBV11-2 and TRBJ2-1; D ambiguous. Trimming took off 5 bases at V and 6 bases at J, with 11 bases between the two ends. The CDR3 covers 13 residues. Looked up from germline, CDR1 is SGHAT and CDR2 is FQNNGV.